The 29 T cell receptor beta chains reported below all come from one sample, sequenced in a study of untreated major depressive disorder. Points from the study as a whole: CD4+ T cells from depressed patients used TRBV05-01 (Vbeta 5.1) more often than controls.

TCRdb's table, derived via immunoSEQ multiplex PCR, lists solely in-frame clones and lacks some. Here the sample spans roughly 14,000 clones, around nine tenths being singletons. Their antigens are not known. Sequenced sample: CD4+ T cells from PBMCs. These receptors were collected from a man aged 25-45 years with major depressive disorder.

The V call is TRBV5-1, the J call TRBJ1-1; D is perhaps TRBD1 (6 bases). Trimming left V 4 bases short and J 2 bases short, with 15 bases between. The CDR3 runs to 15 residues. The germline gives CDR1 SGHRS, CDR2 YFSETQ. CDR3 amino acids: CASSRTDLVNTEAFF. CDR3 DNA: TGCGCCAGCAGCAGGACAGACCTGGTTAACACTGAAGCTTTCTTT.

V gene TRBV4-1 combines with J gene TRBJ1-3, with 8 bases that match TRBD1. The CDR3 runs 16 residues. Germline trimming cut 6 bases from V and 4 bases from J; bases unmatched to any gene: 11. CDR1 and CDR2 (germline): MGHRA, YSYEKL. The CDR3 coding sequence is TGCGCCAGCAGATCGAGGGGGACAGGAGCAGGAAACACCATATATTTT. It codes for CASRSRGTGAGNTIYF.

The chain is built from TRBV7-7 and TRBJ2-2, with D perhaps matching TRBD2 (6 bases). The CDR3 is 13 amino acids. Trimming left V 4 bases short and J 8 bases short, with 11 bases between. Per germline, CDR1 SSHAT and CDR2 FNYEAQ (reference sequence). The CDR3 DNA is TGTGCCAGCAGCTCCCGGGACTCGGGGGAGCTGTTTTTT. It translates to CASSSRDSGELFF. Full variable domain (missing parts from reference TRBV7-7 and TRBJ2-2): GAGVSQSPRYKVTKRGQDVTLRCDPISSHATLYWYQQALGQGPEFLTYFNYEAQPDKSGLPSDRFSAERPEGSISTLTIQRTEQRDSAMYRCASSSRDSGELFFGEGSRLTVL.

The J gene is TRBJ2-7, the V gene TRBV5-6; D uncertain. The CDR3 consists of 13 residues. Per germline, CDR1 SGHDT and CDR2 YYEEEE. The ends were cut back, 0 bases at V and 1 base at J, with 5 bases in the middle. CDR3 sequence: CASSLGQSYEQYF. In DNA form, the CDR3 reads TGTGCCAGCAGCTTGGGTCAGTCCTACGAGCAGTACTTC.

The chain employs TRBV5-1 and TRBJ1-6, with no clear D. This CDR3 region has 14 residues. V lost 1 base and J 7 bases, leaving 9 bases between the germline ends. Germline V lookup: CDR1 SGHRS, CDR2 YFSETQ. The CDR3 region is CASSLSRGNSPLHF. Here the CDR3 DNA reads TGCGCCAGCAGCTTGTCCCGGGGAAATTCACCCCTCCACTTT.

The V gene is TRBV28, the J gene TRBJ2-2; 7 bases are shared with TRBD2. This CDR3 spans 15 amino acids. Trimming cost V 6 bases and J 0 bases; bases outside gene matches: 4. Per germline, CDR1 MDHEN and CDR2 SYDVKM. In DNA form, the CDR3 reads TGTGCCAGCAGCCCTACTAGCGCGAACACCGGGGAGCTGTTTTTT. It translates to CASSPTSANTGELFF. Full variable domain (rest looked up from reference TRBV28 and TRBJ2-2): DVKVTQSSRYLVKRTGEKVFLECVQDMDHENMFWYRQDPGLGLRLIYFSYDVKMKEKGDIPEGYSVSREKKERFSLILESASTNQTSMYLCASSPTSANTGELFFGEGSRLTVL.

The chain employs TRBV6-5 and TRBJ2-5; D call uncertain. The CDR3 length is 13 residues. The germline V gene has CDR1 MNHEY and CDR2 SVGAGI. The V gene lost 2 bases and the J gene lost 5 bases, with 9 bases spanning the gap. The CDR3 DNA reads as TGTGCCAGCAGTTACGGGAATCGGGAGACCCAGTACTTC. Amino acids: CASSYGNRETQYF.

V and J are TRBV7-6 and TRBJ1-3, with D uncertain. This CDR3 is 15 amino acids long. In germline, CDR1 is SGHVS, CDR2 FNYEAQ. Trimming took 5 bases from V and 2 from J, leaving 13 bases between them. Here the CDR3 reads CASSVDRAPGNTIYF. The CDR3 bases are TGTGCCAGCAGCGTTGACCGAGCCCCTGGAAACACCATATATTTT.

The V gene is TRBV7-9, the J gene TRBJ1-6, with 7 nucleotides matching TRBD1. With 5 bases clipped from V and 5 bases from J, the junction kept 0 bases outside the gene matches. The CDR3 totals 13 residues. CDR1 is SEHNR and CDR2 is FQNEAQ in the germline V gene (reference sequence). The CDR3 loop is CASSGQDNSPLHF. The CDR3 DNA reads as TGTGCCAGCAGCGGACAGGATAATTCACCCCTCCACTTT.

The chain joins TRBV30 to TRBJ1-5; D gene uncertain. V lost 0 bases, J lost 4 bases, and 7 bases lay in between. CDR1 is GTSNPN, CDR2 SVGIG, per germline (reference sequence). This CDR3 spans 13 amino acids. The CDR3 DNA follows: TGTGCCTGGAGTGTACGCGGGAATCAGCCCCAGCATTTT. This codes for CAWSVRGNQPQHF.

V is TRBV6-1 and J is TRBJ1-2, with a tentative D call TRBD1 (6 bases). Trimming left V 0 bases short and J 2 bases short, with 13 bases between. This CDR3 contains 16 residues. Germline-derived CDR1 and CDR2 are MNHNS and SASEGT. The CDR3 sequence is CASSEAPRGFNYGYTF. The DNA of the CDR3 is TGTGCCAGCAGTGAAGCGCCCAGGGGCTTCAACTATGGCTACACCTTC.

The chain recombines TRBV5-4 with TRBJ2-3; D might be TRBD2 (6 bases). The CDR3 sequence is 15 residues long. Germline CDR1 reads SGHNT; CDR2 reads YYREEE (reference sequence). Trimming took 0 bases from V and 6 from J, leaving 14 bases between them. For the CDR3, the DNA is TGTGCCAGCAGCTTGGAGAGGCGGGGATGGGATACGCAGTATTTT. This codes for CASSLERRGWDTQYF.

This clone is a singleton in its sample. The chain recombines TRBV6-5 with TRBJ2-3; 10 nucleotides align to TRBD2. The trim removed 0 bases at V and 5 bases at J, leaving 5 bases unmatched. The CDR3 is 16 amino acids. Germline V lookup: CDR1 MNHEY, CDR2 SVGAGI. Written as DNA, the CDR3 is TGTGCCAGCAGTTACTCGCTAGCGGGGGCCAGAGATACGCAGTATTTT. Its translation: CASSYSLAGARDTQYF.

This chain joins TRBV6-6 and TRBJ1-5; D is uncertain. Germline CDR1 and CDR2: MNHNY and SVGAGI (reference sequence). The CDR3 has 14 amino acids. The germline V and J ends were trimmed by 7 bases and 7 bases, with 17 bases remaining between them. CDR3 sequence reads: CASTLGILGQPQHF. CDR3 nucleotide sequence: TGTGCCAGCACCTTGGGTATTCTGGGCCAGCCCCAGCATTTT.

The chain uses TRBV7-6 and TRBJ2-1; D call uncertain. CDR1 is SGHVS and CDR2 is FNYEAQ in the germline V gene. V lost 6 bases, J lost 6 bases, and 15 bases lay in between. This CDR3 has 14 amino acids. This CDR3 is CASRQMTASNEQFF. The CDR3 nucleotides read TGTGCCAGCAGGCAGATGACGGCGAGCAATGAGCAGTTCTTC.

The chain links TRBV13 to TRBJ1-3; TRBD1 is a possible D gene (5 bases). Germline CDR1 PRHDT, CDR2 FYEKMQ (reference sequence). This CDR3 comprises 15 residues. Between the trimmed V and J ends, which lost 5 bases and 0 bases, there was a span of 11 bases. The CDR3 nucleotides read TGTGCCAGCAGCCTTGACAGATACTCTGGAAACACCATATATTTT. It is translated as CASSLDRYSGNTIYF.

The rearrangement joins TRBV18 to TRBJ2-7; 8 bases align to TRBD1. V lost 3 bases and J lost 7; bases outside the gene matches: 11. The CDR3 extends over 15 amino acids. Germline assignment: CDR1 KGHSH and CDR2 LQKENI. CDR3 in DNA: TGTGCCAGCTCACCGGTCTTCACAGGGGGTTCTGAGCAGTACTTC. Translating gives CASSPVFTGGSEQYF.

This chain joins TRBV7-7 and TRBJ1-6; unclear D gene. Looked up from germline, CDR1 is SSHAT and CDR2 is FNYEAQ (reference sequence). This CDR3 is built from 14 residues. Trimming shortened V by 5 bases and J by 4 bases, and 9 bases separated the two germline ends. The DNA for the CDR3 is TGTGCCAGCAGCGAGAGACTATATAATTCACCCCTCCACTTT. The encoded protein is CASSERLYNSPLHF.

The V call is TRBV15, the J call TRBJ1-4; 7 nucleotides line up with TRBD1. CDR1 and CDR2 from the germline V gene are LNHNV and YYDKDF (reference sequence). The trim removed 2 bases at V and 8 bases at J, leaving 8 bases unmatched. The CDR3 contains 15 residues. The CDR3 DNA sequence: TGTGCCACCAGCAGATCCATACAGGGGAGGGAAAAACTGTTTTTT. This sequence encodes CATSRSIQGREKLFF.

This rearrangement joins TRBV7-9 to TRBJ1-2, with D possibly TRBD1 on 5 matching bases. There are 13 residues in the CDR3. Germline CDR1 SEHNR, CDR2 FQNEAQ (reference sequence). V lost 3 bases, J lost 11 bases, and 16 bases lay in between. The CDR3 DNA follows: TGTGCCAGCAGCTTCCGGGACCCGAGAAAGTACACCTTC. Protein: CASSFRDPRKYTF.

The chain couples TRBV7-9 to TRBJ1-2; possibly TRBD1 for D (6 bases). With 8 bases removed from V and 8 bases from J, the gap between germline ends came to 15 bases. The CDR3 length is 12 residues. Per germline, CDR1 SEHNR and CDR2 FQNEAQ (reference sequence). CDR3 DNA: TGTGCCAGCGGGACACTCGAAGAAGGCTACACCTTC. It yields the protein CASGTLEEGYTF.

The V and J genes are TRBV28 and TRBJ1-1; D may be TRBD1 (6 bases). The V gene lost 9 bases and the J gene lost 4 bases, with 15 bases spanning the gap. The CDR3 length is 13 residues. The V gene's germline CDR1 is MDHEN and CDR2 SYDVKM. This chain's CDR3 is CASTGGAITEAFF. In DNA, the CDR3 is TGTGCCAGTACGGGGGGGGCCATCACTGAAGCTTTCTTT.

J is TRBJ2-3 and V is TRBV5-6; D gene unclear. CDR1 and CDR2 from the germline V gene are SGHDT and YYEEEE. Trimming removed 0 bases at V and 1 base at J, with 6 bases between. The CDR3 is 14 residues long. The CDR3 bases are TGTGCCAGCAGCTTGGTGCTTCGCACAGATACGCAGTATTTT. Its protein is CASSLVLRTDTQYF.

The chain joins TRBV5-1 to TRBJ2-1; 11 positions match TRBD2. Germline lookup yields CDR1 SGHRS and CDR2 YFSETQ. There are 18 residues in the CDR3. Germline trimming cut 0 bases from V and 6 bases from J; bases unmatched to any gene: 11. In nucleotides, the CDR3 is TGCGCCAGCAGCTTGGCCCTGGCTAGCGGGGGGTCTCCCAATGAGCAGTTCTTC. Protein sequence: CASSLALASGGSPNEQFF.

The V gene is TRBV6-5, the J gene TRBJ1-2; 10 nucleotides agree with TRBD1. V gave up 4 bases and J gave up 0 bases; unmatched junction bases: 2. Germline-derived CDR1 and CDR2 are MNHEY and SVGAGI. This CDR3 spans 15 amino acids. The CDR3 DNA reads TGTGCCAGCAGTTTGACAGGGGGCTCTAACTATGGCTACACCTTC. Protein: CASSLTGGSNYGYTF.

This sequence joins TRBV30 and TRBJ1-2, with TRBD1 as a possible D gene (5 bases). Germline V CDR1 and CDR2: GTSNPN, SVGIG (reference sequence). V gave up 3 bases and J gave up 3 bases, with 17 bases separating them. This CDR3 region has 15 residues. CDR3 DNA sequence: TGTGCCTGGAGGATCCCGGGGCAGCCCGACTATGGCTACACCTTC. Protein sequence: CAWRIPGQPDYGYTF.

V and J are TRBV2 and TRBJ1-2; TRBD1 might be the D (5 bases). V was trimmed by 0 bases and J by 8 bases, leaving 13 bases between them. Germline CDR1 is SNHLY and CDR2 is FYNNEI. The CDR3 length is 14 residues. CDR3 sequence reads: CASSEAPGAGGYTF. CDR3 DNA: TGTGCCAGCAGTGAAGCACCCGGGGCGGGAGGCTACACCTTC.

J is TRBJ2-1 and V is TRBV5-4, with D possibly TRBD1 on 5 matching bases. Per the germline V gene, CDR1 is SGHNT and CDR2 is YYREEE (reference sequence). V lost 4 bases to trimming and J lost 8 bases, with 13 bases between them. This CDR3 region has 13 residues. The CDR3 nucleotides read TGTGCCAGCAGCAGGTCAAGGGGCTATGAGCAGTTCTTC. This encodes CASSRSRGYEQFF.

Of note for this clone: Other DNA variants within this sample encode the same CDR3. This chain links TRBV2 with TRBJ2-2; tentatively, D is TRBD1 (5 bases). Trimming stripped 3 bases from V and 5 bases from J, with 13 bases between. Germline CDR1 and CDR2: SNHLY and FYNNEI. The CDR3 consists of 15 residues. The CDR3 DNA reads as TGTGCCAGCAGTGACGGGCAGGGTGGTACCGGGGAGCTGTTTTTT. Its translation is CASSDGQGGTGELFF.